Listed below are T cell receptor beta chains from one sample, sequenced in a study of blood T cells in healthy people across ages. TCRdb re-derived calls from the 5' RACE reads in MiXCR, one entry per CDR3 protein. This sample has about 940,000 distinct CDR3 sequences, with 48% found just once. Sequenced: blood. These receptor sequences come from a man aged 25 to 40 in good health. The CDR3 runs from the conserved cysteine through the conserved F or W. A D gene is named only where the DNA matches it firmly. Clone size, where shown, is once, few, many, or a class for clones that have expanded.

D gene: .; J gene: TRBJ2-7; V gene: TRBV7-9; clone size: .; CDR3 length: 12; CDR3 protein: CASSPAVDEQYF; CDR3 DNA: TGTGCCAGCAGCCCAGCGGTGGACGAGCAGTACTTC
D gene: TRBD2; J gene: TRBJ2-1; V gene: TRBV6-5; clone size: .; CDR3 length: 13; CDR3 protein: CASSSSGGYEQFF; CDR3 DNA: TGTGCCAGCAGTAGTAGCGGGGGCTATGAGCAGTTCTTC
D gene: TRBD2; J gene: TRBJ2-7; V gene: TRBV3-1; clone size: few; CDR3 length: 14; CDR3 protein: CASSSTSGVHEQYF; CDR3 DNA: TGTGCCAGCAGCTCGACTAGCGGGGTCCACGAGCAGTACTTC
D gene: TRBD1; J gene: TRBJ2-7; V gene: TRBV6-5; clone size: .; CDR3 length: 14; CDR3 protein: CASRRRQGYNEQYF; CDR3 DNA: TGTGCCAGCAGAAGAAGACAGGGCTACAATGAGCAGTACTTC
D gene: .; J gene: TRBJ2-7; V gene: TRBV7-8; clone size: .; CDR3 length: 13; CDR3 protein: CASSIAPNYEQYF; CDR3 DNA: TGTGCCAGCAGCATCGCCCCCAACTACGAGCAGTACTTC
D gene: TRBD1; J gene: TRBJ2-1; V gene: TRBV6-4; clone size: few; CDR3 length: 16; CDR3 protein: CASSAEAGQGYNEQFF; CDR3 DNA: TGTGCCAGCAGTGCGGAGGCTGGACAGGGCTACAATGAGCAGTTCTTC
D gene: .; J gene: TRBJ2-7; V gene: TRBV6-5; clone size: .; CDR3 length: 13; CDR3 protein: CASSYLRHYEQYF; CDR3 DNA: TGTGCCAGCAGTTACTTGAGGCACTACGAGCAGTACTTC
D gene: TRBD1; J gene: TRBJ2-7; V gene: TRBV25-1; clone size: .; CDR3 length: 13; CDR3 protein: CAAVGTGGHEQYF; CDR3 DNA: TGTGCCGCCGTGGGGACAGGGGGCCACGAGCAGTACTTC
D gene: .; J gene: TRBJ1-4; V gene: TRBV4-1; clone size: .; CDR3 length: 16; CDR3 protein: CASSQEDRSTNEKLFF; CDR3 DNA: TGCGCCAGCAGCCAAGAAGACAGGTCGACTAATGAAAAACTGTTTTTT
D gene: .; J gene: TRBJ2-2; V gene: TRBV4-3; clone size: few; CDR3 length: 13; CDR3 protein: CASSQDLLGELFF; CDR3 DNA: TGCGCCAGCAGCCAAGATCTTCTCGGGGAGCTGTTTTTT
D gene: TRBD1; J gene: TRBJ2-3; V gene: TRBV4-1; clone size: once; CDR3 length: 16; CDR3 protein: CVSSQDGTGPTDTQYF; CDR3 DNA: TGCGTCAGCAGCCAAGATGGGACAGGACCCACAGATACGCAGTATTTT
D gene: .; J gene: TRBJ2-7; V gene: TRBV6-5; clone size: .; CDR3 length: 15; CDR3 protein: CASSLTEPSSYEQYF; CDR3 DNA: TGTGCCAGCAGTTTGACGGAGCCGAGCTCCTACGAGCAGTACTTC
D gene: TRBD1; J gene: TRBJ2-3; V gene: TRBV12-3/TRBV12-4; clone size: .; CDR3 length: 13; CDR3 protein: CASSRKGADTEYF; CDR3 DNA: TGTGCCAGCAGTAGAAAGGGGGCAGATACGGAATATTTT
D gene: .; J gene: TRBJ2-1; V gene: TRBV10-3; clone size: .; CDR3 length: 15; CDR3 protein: CAIRGRVSSYNEQFF; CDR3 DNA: TGTGCCATCAGAGGCAGGGTAAGCTCCTACAATGAGCAGTTCTTC
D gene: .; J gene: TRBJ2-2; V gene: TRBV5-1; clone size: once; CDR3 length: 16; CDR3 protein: CVSSLPGHRNTGELFF; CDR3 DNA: TGCGTCAGCAGCTTGCCCGGACATCGGAACACCGGGGAGCTGTTTTTT
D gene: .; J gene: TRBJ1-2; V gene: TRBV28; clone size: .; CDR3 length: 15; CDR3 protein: CASSPSSVVAIGYTF; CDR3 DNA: TGTGCCAGCAGTCCGAGCAGCGTGGTAGCGATAGGCTACACCTTC
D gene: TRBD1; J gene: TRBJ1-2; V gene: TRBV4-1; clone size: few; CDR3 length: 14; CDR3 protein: CASSQGDRGYGYTF; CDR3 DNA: TGCGCCAGCAGCCAAGGGGACAGGGGGTATGGCTACACCTTC